The present T cell receptor beta chain was sequenced within a study of T cell responses to AZD1222 COVID-19 vaccine. Study-wide results and limits: Spike was spanned by vaccine-associated CD4 TCRs, with dominance at 160-218 and 743-854. Sampling captured repertoires only after the peak T cell response. A mostly white British donor set with more females was recruited, and clonal diversity was possibly underestimated.

CDR3 length: 17 residues. The germline CDR1 and CDR2 sequences are SGHDT and YYEEEE. The J segment lost 0 bases and the V segment lost 0 bases, leaving 5 bases of the junction unmatched. Using immunoSEQ multiplex PCR, the repertoire was profiled, and TCRdb retains in-frame clones only, with some absent. In the table there are tens of thousands of clones, 70% to 90% of which are singletons. As for this clone: Its antigen is undetermined.

This receptor was obtained from an adult in good health. The chain is built from TRBV5-6 and TRBJ1-4, with 7 bases aligning to TRBD1. The sample here was peripheral blood, taken on day 0 of MenACWY control vaccination. The CDR3 nucleotides are TGTGCCAGCAGCTTGGCAGGCAGGGGGGCAACTAATGAAAAACTGTTTTTT. This encodes CASSLAGRGATNEKLFF.